A single sample is the source of the 5 T cell receptor beta chains below, sequenced in a study of cytomegalovirus exposure and HLA in healthy donors. Sequencing was performed with immunoSEQ multiplex PCR; in TCRdb, only in-frame clones are kept and a portion is missing. Seen here are about 60,000 clones, roughly 94% observed once, and the top ten hold more than 6.5%. The sample consisted of PBMCs. These receptors all stem from a woman younger than 35 in good health and CMV-seropositive.

The V call is TRBV5-1, the J call TRBJ2-7; 7 bases fit TRBD1. CDR1 is SGHRS, CDR2 YFSETQ, per germline. The length of the CDR3 is 13 residues. Germline trimming cut 3 bases from V and 6 bases from J; bases unmatched to any gene: 6. The CDR3 loop is CASSYRQGSEQYF. CDR3 bases: TGCGCCAGCAGCTACAGACAGGGTAGCGAGCAGTACTTC.

The rearrangement links TRBV7-2 to TRBJ1-5; the match to TRBD1 covers 10 bases. The germline V gene encodes CDR1 SGHTA and CDR2 FQGNSA. V was pared by 3 bases and J by 7 bases, with 6 bases of the junction left unmatched. The CDR3 loop spans 15 amino acids. This chain's CDR3 is CASSFTTGGGQPQHF. CDR3 nucleotides: TGTGCCAGCAGCTTTACGACAGGGGGCGGGCAGCCCCAGCATTTT.

The chain uses TRBV15 and TRBJ2-1; maybe TRBD2 (7 bases). The CDR3 loop spans 17 amino acids. V was trimmed by 6 bases and J by 2 bases, leaving 20 bases between them. The germline V gene has CDR1 LNHNV and CDR2 YYDKDF (reference sequence). This CDR3 is CATRREGGKFAYNEQFF. CDR3 nucleotides: TGTGCCACCAGGCGAGAGGGGGGGAAATTCGCCTACAATGAGCAGTTCTTC.

The rearrangement joins TRBV30 to TRBJ1-5, with 9 bases lining up with TRBD1. This CDR3 contains 16 residues. V gave up 2 bases and J gave up 0 bases; unmatched junction bases: 5. From germline, CDR1 is GTSNPN and CDR2 SVGIG (reference sequence). The CDR3 loop reads CAWSLGTGPSNQPQHF. The CDR3 coding sequence is TGTGCCTGGAGTTTAGGGACAGGGCCTAGCAATCAGCCCCAGCATTTT. Full variable domain (remainder filled in from reference TRBV30 and TRBJ1-5): SQTIHQWPATLVQPVGSPLSLECTVEGTSNPNLYWYRQAAGRGLQLLFYSVGIGQISSEVPQNLSASRPQDRQFILSSKKLLLSDSGFYLCAWSLGTGPSNQPQHFGDGTRLSIL.

This chain uses TRBV5-1 with TRBJ1-2; 10 bases line up with TRBD1. The germline gives CDR1 SGHRS, CDR2 YFSETQ. J was trimmed by 3 bases and V by 4 bases; bases with no gene match: 6. The CDR3 is made up of 15 amino acids. The CDR3 here is CASSLGTGVHYGYTF. DNA of the CDR3: TGCGCCAGCAGCCTGGGGACAGGGGTCCACTATGGCTACACCTTC.